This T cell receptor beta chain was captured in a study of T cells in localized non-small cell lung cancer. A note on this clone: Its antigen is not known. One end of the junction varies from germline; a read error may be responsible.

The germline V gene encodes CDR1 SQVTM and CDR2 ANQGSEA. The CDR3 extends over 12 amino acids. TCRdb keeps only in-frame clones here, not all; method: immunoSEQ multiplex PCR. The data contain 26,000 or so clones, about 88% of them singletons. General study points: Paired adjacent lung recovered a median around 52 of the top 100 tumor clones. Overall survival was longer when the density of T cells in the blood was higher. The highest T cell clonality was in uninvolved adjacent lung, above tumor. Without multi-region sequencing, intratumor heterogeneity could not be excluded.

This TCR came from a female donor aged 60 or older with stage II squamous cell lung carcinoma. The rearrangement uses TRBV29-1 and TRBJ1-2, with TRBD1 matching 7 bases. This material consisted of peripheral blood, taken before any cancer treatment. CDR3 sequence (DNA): TGCAGCGTGGAAGGGACAGTCGATGGCTACACCTTC. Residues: CSVEGTVDGYTF.